This paragraph covers one T cell receptor (beta chain) sequence. What it recognizes is unknown. This sample is part of a study of post-analysis software for immune sequencing data. Study conclusions and caveats: Controls showed lower frequencies than patients for a handful of TRBV segments, and TRBV5-6, TRBV5-1 and TRBV20-1 were among these.

The TCR beta cDNA libraries contained unique molecular identifiers. Input of roughly 1 to 11 million T cells yielded hundreds of thousands of cDNA molecules. MiXCR, run by TCRdb on the PCR reads, gives a single entry per CDR3 protein. The sample carries roughly 620,000 distinct CDR3 sequences, around 44% recorded once. The CDR3 sequence is 15 residues long. The V and J ends lost 3 bases and 4 bases, in that order; junction bases with no gene match: 3. The receptor comes from a girl aged 10 to 17 with multiple sclerosis. The source material was blood. V usage is TRBV12-3 or TRBV12-4 and J usage is TRBJ2-1, with 10 bases lining up with TRBD1. The CDR3: CASSFRQGAYNEQFF. The DNA for the CDR3 is TGTGCCAGCAGTTTCCGACAGGGGGCGTACAATGAGCAGTTCTTC.